Following are 32 T cell receptor beta chains from one sample sequenced in a study of T cell responses to AZD1222 COVID-19 vaccine. TCRdb's table, derived via immunoSEQ multiplex PCR, lists solely in-frame clones and lacks some. The repertoire holds under 150,000 clones, with about 85% as singletons. This specimen was peripheral blood, taken 28 days after the second AZD1222 dose. These receptors were collected from an adult who received the AZD1222 COVID-19 vaccine.

The chain carries TRBV2 and TRBJ1-5; 9 positions agree with TRBD1. The germline V gene encodes CDR1 SNHLY and CDR2 FYNNEI. J gave up 3 bases and V 6 bases, and 9 bases lay outside the gene matches. CDR3 length equals 16 residues. The CDR3 DNA sequence: TGTGCCAGCAGGGGGGACAGGGCAGCAAACAATCAGCCCCAGCATTTT. Translation: CASRGDRAANNQPQHF.

The rearrangement links TRBV6-5 to TRBJ2-3; D may be TRBD1 (7 bases). The germline CDR1 and CDR2 sequences are MNHEY and SVGAGI. The CDR3 consists of 16 residues. Trimming took 7 bases from V and 1 from J, leaving 18 bases between them. The CDR3 is CASNYQGGIGTDTQYF. The CDR3 nucleotides are TGTGCCAGCAATTATCAGGGGGGCATCGGCACAGATACGCAGTATTTT.

The V and J genes are TRBV5-5 and TRBJ1-6; D possibly corresponds to TRBD1 (6 bases). Deletions cut 4 bases from V and 0 bases from J, with 11 bases between. The V gene's germline CDR1 is SGHKS and CDR2 YYEKEE (reference sequence). The CDR3 has 16 residues. The CDR3 reads CASSRGAGSYNSPLHF. CDR3 nucleotide sequence: TGTGCCAGCAGCCGGGGGGCGGGCTCCTATAATTCACCCCTCCACTTT.

V is TRBV25-1 and J is TRBJ2-3; 9 nucleotides line up with TRBD2. The V gene's germline CDR1 is MGHDK and CDR2 SYGVNS. The CDR3 consists of 16 residues. The J segment lost 2 bases and the V segment lost 2 bases, leaving 5 bases of the junction unmatched. DNA for the CDR3: TGTGCCAGCAGTGAAAGAGCGGGGGGATCCACAGATACGCAGTATTTT. As protein: CASSERAGGSTDTQYF.

On this clone itself: This specimen includes other DNA sequences encoding the same CDR3. J is TRBJ1-1 and V is TRBV18, with 8 bases lining up with TRBD1. The CDR3 covers 14 residues. Trimming took 3 bases from V and 4 from J; bases not matched to a gene: 4. Germline V gives CDR1 KGHSH, CDR2 LQKENI. The CDR3 reads CASSPRTGSTEAFF. CDR3 in DNA: TGTGCCAGCTCACCTCGGACAGGGAGCACTGAAGCTTTCTTT.

V usage is TRBV2 and J usage is TRBJ2-1, with TRBD1 identical over 7 bases. The germline CDR1 and CDR2 sequences are SNHLY and FYNNEI. This CDR3 is built from 14 residues. V was clipped by 5 bases and J by 5 bases; unmatched bases: 6. The CDR3 nucleotides read TGTGCCAGCAGTATAAGGGGGCGTGACAATGAGCAGTTCTTC. Encoded protein: CASSIRGRDNEQFF. The complete variable domain, with remaining parts taken from reference TRBV2 and TRBJ2-1, reads EPEVTQTPSHQVTQMGQEVILRCVPISNHLYFYWYRQILGQKVEFLVSFYNNEISEKSEIFDDQFSVERPDGSNFTLKIRSTKLEDSAMYFCASSIRGRDNEQFFGPGTRLTVL.

The V call is TRBV18, the J call TRBJ1-1; D is perhaps TRBD1 (5 bases). The germline gives CDR1 KGHSH, CDR2 LQKENI. The CDR3 contains 13 residues. Trimming pared 5 bases from V and 4 bases from J, leaving 11 bases between. CDR3 nucleotides: TGTGCCAGCTCAGGGGTAGGGGCCACTGAAGCTTTCTTT. Protein product: CASSGVGATEAFF.

For this clone: At one of its ends the junction is not consistent with the germline gene, which may arise from a read error. This chain links TRBV5-1 with TRBJ2-1; D is possibly TRBD1 (6 bases). This CDR3 is built from 17 residues. Germline lookup yields CDR1 SGHRS and CDR2 YFSETQ. As DNA, the CDR3 is TGCGCCAGCAGCCTTTTCCCCCCGGGACACTCCAACAATGAGCAGTTCTTC. The encoded protein is CASSLFPPGHSNNEQFF.

The chain employs TRBV30 and TRBJ2-2; a possible D gene is TRBD2 (6 bases). CDR1 is GTSNPN, CDR2 SVGIG, per germline (reference sequence). V was cut by 2 bases and J by 4 bases, with 11 bases left in between. This CDR3 has 14 residues. CDR3 region: CAWSTGTATGELFF. The CDR3 DNA sequence: TGTGCCTGGAGTACCGGGACTGCCACCGGGGAGCTGTTTTTT.

This chain connects TRBV4-3 to TRBJ1-6, with 9 positions matching TRBD1. The CDR3 is 15 residues long. Trimming took 4 bases from V and 8 from J; bases not matched to a gene: 6. CDR1 and CDR2 from the germline V gene are LGHNA and YSLEER. For the CDR3, the DNA is TGCGCCAGCAGCCCGCGGGGACAGGGATATTCACCCCTCCACTTT. It codes for CASSPRGQGYSPLHF.

The rearrangement joins TRBV21-1 to TRBJ1-6; TRBD1, as called in the table, went unchecked against the DNA. TRBV21-1 is labeled a pseudogene. The CDR3 consists of 18 residues. DNA of the CDR3: TGTGCCAGCAGCAAGGGTCGGGACAGGGGGCCAGGAAGTTCACCCCTCCACTTT. Residues: CASSKGRDRGPGSSPLHF.

CDR3 bases: TGTGCCAGCTCACCACCGGGACAGTATGGCTACACCTTC. Translation: CASSPPGQYGYTF. The rearrangement uses TRBV18 and TRBJ1-2, with 7 positions matching TRBD1. V shed 0 bases and J 5 bases; nucleotides not matched to a gene: 0. The CDR3 covers 13 residues. Looked up from germline, CDR1 is KGHSH and CDR2 is LQKENI.

The rearrangement joins TRBV18 to TRBJ1-2, with 9 nucleotides matching TRBD1. The junction had 6 bases not matched to a gene; V was cut back by 3 bases and J by 4 bases. Germline loops: CDR1 KGHSH, CDR2 LQKENI. The CDR3 spans 15 residues. CDR3: CASSPTGGFGYGYTF. DNA for the CDR3: TGTGCCAGCTCACCCACAGGGGGCTTCGGCTATGGCTACACCTTC. The variable domain in full, completed from reference TRBV18 and TRBJ1-2, reads NAGVMQNPRHLVRRRGQEARLRCSPMKGHSHVYWYRQLPEEGLKFMVYLQKENIIDESGMPKERFSAEFPKEGPSILRIQQVVRGDSAAYFCASSPTGGFGYGYTFGSGTRLTVV.

The chain has TRBV4-1 and TRBJ2-7; D remains ambiguous. The CDR3 length is 15 residues. Trimming cost V 1 base and J 5 bases, with 15 bases left between them. Germline V CDR1 and CDR2: MGHRA, YSYEKL. The CDR3 spells CASSQALRAFDEQYF. Written as DNA, the CDR3 is TGCGCCAGCAGCCAAGCCTTAAGGGCCTTTGACGAGCAGTACTTC.

This chain joins TRBV9 and TRBJ1-4; 8 bases are a match to TRBD1. CDR1 and CDR2 from the germline V gene are SGDLS and YYNGEE. Trimming removed 4 bases from V and 2 bases from J; junction bases left unmatched: 13. The CDR3 length is 18 residues. The CDR3 reads CASSQGGTGSPTNEKLFF. The CDR3, as DNA: TGTGCCAGCAGCCAGGGGGGGACAGGCTCCCCGACTAATGAAAAACTGTTTTTT. Using reference TRBV9 and TRBJ1-4 for the parts outside the CDR3, the full variable domain is DSGVTQTPKHLITATGQRVTLRCSPRSGDLSVYWYQQSLDQGLQFLIQYYNGEERAKGNILERFSAQQFPDLHSELNLSSLELGDSALYFCASSQGGTGSPTNEKLFFGSGTQLSVL.

CDR3 DNA: TGCGCCAGCAGCCAATTATCGGGGTTCTACAATGAGCAGTTCTTC. This codes for CASSQLSGFYNEQFF. The V call is TRBV4-3, the J call TRBJ2-1; perhaps TRBD2 as D (5 bases). Per the germline V gene, CDR1 is LGHNA and CDR2 is YSLEER. The CDR3 loop spans 15 amino acids. V shed 2 bases and J shed 3 bases, with 11 bases lying between them.

V and J are TRBV11-2 and TRBJ2-5; maybe TRBD1 (6 bases). The CDR3 is 12 residues long. Trimming took 4 bases from V and 4 from J, leaving 7 bases between them. In germline, CDR1 is SGHAT, CDR2 FQNNGV. The CDR3 DNA reads TGTGCCAGCAGCTGGGGGCGAGAGACCCAGTACTTC. This encodes CASSWGRETQYF.

The J gene is TRBJ2-4, the V gene TRBV7-2, with 10 bases lining up with TRBD1. Germline trimming cut 5 bases from V and 1 base from J; bases unmatched to any gene: 5. This CDR3 is built from 16 residues. Germline V gene sequence: CDR1 SGHTA, CDR2 FQGNSA. The CDR3 region is CASSQTGGLAKNIQYF. The CDR3 DNA reads TGTGCCAGCAGCCAGACAGGGGGCTTGGCCAAAAACATTCAGTACTTC.

The chain employs TRBV9 and TRBJ2-5; the match to TRBD2 covers 8 bases. CDR3 length: 15 amino acids. V was clipped by 3 bases and J by 2 bases; unmatched bases: 6. CDR1 is SGDLS and CDR2 is YYNGEE in the germline V gene. CDR3 bases: TGTGCCAGCAGCGATGGACGGGGGGGTCAAGAGACCCAGTACTTC. Protein product: CASSDGRGGQETQYF. The variable domain in full, with the rest retrieved from reference TRBV9 and TRBJ2-5, is DSGVTQTPKHLITATGQRVTLRCSPRSGDLSVYWYQQSLDQGLQFLIQYYNGEERAKGNILERFSAQQFPDLHSELNLSSLELGDSALYFCASSDGRGGQETQYFGPGTRLLVL.

The rearrangement uses TRBV5-6 and TRBJ1-2; D gene uncertain. Trimming removed 4 bases at V and 4 bases at J, with 11 bases between. Germline V gene data show CDR1 as SGHDT and CDR2 as YYEEEE. CDR3 size: 13 residues. The CDR3 protein is CASSPPRLYGYTF. The CDR3 DNA reads as TGTGCCAGCAGCCCTCCCCGGCTCTATGGCTACACCTTC.

V and J are TRBV6-5 and TRBJ1-2; D gene uncertain. In germline, CDR1 is MNHEY, CDR2 SVGAGI. The V and J ends lost 6 bases and 0 bases respectively, with 11 bases between them. The CDR3 loop spans 14 amino acids. CDR3 coding DNA: TGTGCCAGCAGAGACCGGGCCACTAACTATGGCTACACCTTC. Its protein is CASRDRATNYGYTF.

The V call is TRBV7-8, the J call TRBJ1-1; D gene uncertain. This CDR3 region has 12 residues. Germline CDR1 reads SGHVS; CDR2 reads FQNEAQ. V was clipped by 4 bases and J by 8 bases, with 11 bases between them. Here the CDR3 DNA reads TGTGCCAGCAGCTCACTTACGGAGGAAGCTTTCTTT. Amino acid sequence: CASSSLTEEAFF. The full variable domain, in which reference TRBV7-8 and TRBJ1-1 provide the parts outside the CDR3, is GAGVSQSPRYKVAKRGQDVALRCDPISGHVSLFWYQQALGQGPEFLTYFQNEAQLDKSGLPSDRFFAERPEGSVSTLKIQRTQQEDSAVYLCASSSLTEEAFFGQGTRLTVV.

The chain combines TRBV7-9 with TRBJ2-4, with D hard to call. CDR3 length equals 13 residues. The V end lost 5 bases, the J end lost 8 bases, and 13 bases lay between the germline ends. Germline values: CDR1 SEHNR, CDR2 FQNEAQ (reference sequence). For the CDR3, the DNA is TGTGCCAGCAGCATACGAGAGGCGGACATTCAGTACTTC. Amino acids: CASSIREADIQYF.

The V and J genes are TRBV30 and TRBJ1-1, with D uncertain. Between the trimmed V and J ends, which lost 6 bases and 11 bases, there was a span of 19 bases. CDR1 and CDR2 (germline): GTSNPN, SVGIG (reference sequence). CDR3 length equals 12 residues. The CDR3: CACRPVSAGAFF. CDR3 bases: TGTGCCTGCCGACCCGTATCCGCCGGGGCTTTCTTT.

The chain couples TRBV24-1 to TRBJ2-7; 9 bases agree with TRBD1. The trim removed 4 bases at V and 4 bases at J, leaving 4 bases unmatched. The CDR3 spans 14 residues. The germline V gene has CDR1 KGHDR and CDR2 SFDVKD. The DNA of the CDR3 is TGTGCCACCAGTGAACAGGGGGCTATATACGAGCAGTACTTC. Its translation is CATSEQGAIYEQYF.

The rearrangement joins TRBV10-3 to TRBJ2-7; 7 positions match TRBD1. CDR3 length: 13 amino acids. Germline lookup yields CDR1 ENHRY and CDR2 SYGVKD. V dropped 6 bases and J dropped 2; count of bases not matched to a gene: 4. The CDR3 DNA reads TGTGCCATCAGCTGGGACAGAGCCTACGAGCAGTACTTC. Translated: CAISWDRAYEQYF.

This clone was seen a few times. The rearrangement joins TRBV7-6 to TRBJ1-4; 7 nucleotides match TRBD1. Looked up from germline, CDR1 is SGHVS and CDR2 is FNYEAQ. V gave up 4 bases and J gave up 8 bases; unmatched junction bases: 16. The CDR3 has 17 residues. CDR3 sequence (DNA): TGTGCCAGCAGCTCTTACGGGGCCGGGACAGCAGGAGAAAAACTGTTTTTT. This encodes CASSSYGAGTAGEKLFF.

As regards this clone: One junction end disagrees with the germline gene, perhaps due to a read error. The rearrangement links TRBV4-1 to TRBJ1-3; no clear D. The CDR3 loop spans 14 amino acids. Germline CDR1 MGHRA, CDR2 YSYEKL. CDR3 DNA: TGCGCCAGCAGCCAAGTTTTTCCAGGTCGGCCATGGGATTTT. This codes for CASSQVFPGRPWDF.

This chain joins TRBV19 and TRBJ1-1, with D maybe TRBD1 (5 bases). The CDR3 has 13 residues. V lost 4 bases, J lost 4 bases, and 10 bases lay in between. Germline V CDR1 and CDR2: LNHDA, SQIVND (reference sequence). The CDR3 loop reads CASSRLRGTEAFF. CDR3 DNA: TGTGCCAGTAGTAGGCTAAGGGGCACTGAAGCTTTCTTT. Together with reference TRBV19 and TRBJ1-1, the CDR3 gives the full variable domain: DGGITQSPKYLFRKEGQNVTLSCEQNLNHDAMYWYRQDPGQGLRLIYYSQIVNDFQKGDIAEGYSVSREKKESFPLTVTSAQKNPTAFYLCASSRLRGTEAFFGQGTRLTVV.

The V call is TRBV18, the J call TRBJ1-1; D is unclear. The CDR3 has 13 residues. Trimming left V 2 bases short and J 6 bases short, with 10 bases between. Germline-derived CDR1 and CDR2 are KGHSH and LQKENI. CDR3 region: CASSPDRIAEAFF. CDR3 nucleotide sequence: TGTGCCAGCTCACCAGATCGAATTGCTGAAGCTTTCTTT.

The chain joins TRBV29-1 to TRBJ2-5; tentatively, D is TRBD2 (6 bases). CDR3 length equals 15 residues. Germline CDR1 and CDR2: SQVTM and ANQGSEA. V lost 7 bases, J lost 4 bases, and 22 bases lay in between. The CDR3, as DNA: TGCAGCGCCACTCTGCGGGGCCGAGAGGGAGAGACCCAGTACTTC. This gives the protein CSATLRGREGETQYF.

V usage is TRBV7-3 and J usage is TRBJ1-1; D call uncertain. Germline CDR1 is SGHTA and CDR2 is FQGTGA. V lost 1 base to trimming and J lost 1 base, with 4 bases between them. The CDR3 length is 13 residues. CDR3 protein: CASSLSQNTEAFF. The DNA for the CDR3 is TGTGCCAGCAGCTTAAGTCAGAACACTGAAGCTTTCTTT.